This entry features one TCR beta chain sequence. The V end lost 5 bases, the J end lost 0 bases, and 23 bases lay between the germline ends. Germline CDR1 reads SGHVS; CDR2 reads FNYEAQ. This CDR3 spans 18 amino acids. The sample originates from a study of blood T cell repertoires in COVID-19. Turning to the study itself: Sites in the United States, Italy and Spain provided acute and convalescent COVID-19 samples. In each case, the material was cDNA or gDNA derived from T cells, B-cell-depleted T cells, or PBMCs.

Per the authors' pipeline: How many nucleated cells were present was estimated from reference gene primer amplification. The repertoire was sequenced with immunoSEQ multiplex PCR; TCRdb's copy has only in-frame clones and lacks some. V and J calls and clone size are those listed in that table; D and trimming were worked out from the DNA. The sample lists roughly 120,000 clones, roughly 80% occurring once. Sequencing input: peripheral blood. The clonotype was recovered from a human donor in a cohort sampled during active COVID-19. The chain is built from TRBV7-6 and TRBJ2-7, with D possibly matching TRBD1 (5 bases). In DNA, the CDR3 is TGTGCCAGCAGCCAAAGACCTGACAGCCACCTAACCTCCTACGAGCAGTACTTC. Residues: CASSQRPDSHLTSYEQYF.